One sample yielded the 17 T cell receptor beta chains listed below, sequenced in a study of T cell responses to AZD1222 COVID-19 vaccine. Data came from immunoSEQ multiplex PCR; TCRdb stores just in-frame clones and leaves some out. This sample has around 140,000 clones, with about 82% found just once. This material consisted of peripheral blood, taken 28 days after the second dose of the MenACWY control vaccine. The source of these receptors is an adult who received the MenACWY meningococcal vaccine as a control.

Here the CDR3 DNA reads TGTGCCAGCAGTTACTCGAGTGGGGGTCGTACTGAAGCTTTCTTT. Translated, it gives CASSYSSGGRTEAFF. The chain uses TRBV6-5 and TRBJ1-1, with D possibly being TRBD1 (5 bases). Trimming pared 0 bases from V and 5 bases from J, leaving 13 bases between. This CDR3 contains 15 residues. Germline CDR1 reads MNHEY; CDR2 reads SVGAGI.

The chain recombines TRBV10-2 with TRBJ1-5; D uncertain. Germline-derived CDR1 and CDR2 are WSHSY and SAAADI. CDR3 size: 12 residues. Trimming took off 7 bases at V and 3 bases at J, with 7 bases between the two ends. The CDR3 DNA reads TGCGCCAGCAATCAGGTCAATCAGCCCCAGCATTTT. Translation: CASNQVNQPQHF.

This clone was seen just once. The genes are TRBV5-4 and TRBJ2-2; D not resolved. This CDR3 contains 14 residues. Per germline, CDR1 SGHNT and CDR2 YYREEE (reference sequence). Between the trimmed V and J ends, which lost 4 bases and 0 bases, there was a span of 7 bases. CDR3 sequence reads: CASSPWTNTGELFF. CDR3 nucleotides: TGTGCCAGCAGCCCCTGGACGAACACCGGGGAGCTGTTTTTT.

The rearrangement uses TRBV27 and TRBJ1-2; the match to TRBD1 covers 7 bases. With 3 bases clipped from V and 5 bases from J, the junction kept 9 bases outside the gene matches. The CDR3 runs 15 residues. Per germline, CDR1 MNHEY and CDR2 SMNVEV (reference sequence). The CDR3 DNA reads as TGTGCCAGCAGTTTGAGGGGACAGACCTATTATGGCTACACCTTC. It is translated as CASSLRGQTYYGYTF.

DNA of the CDR3: TGTGCCAGCTTACTAGGGGCAACCTACAATGAGCAGTTCTTC. It yields the protein CASLLGATYNEQFF. V is TRBV10-3 and J is TRBJ2-1; D assignment may be TRBD1 or TRBD2 (5 bases each). V was clipped by 10 bases and J by 2 bases, with 15 bases between them. Germline V gene sequence: CDR1 ENHRY, CDR2 SYGVKD. This CDR3 region has 14 residues.

This clone has a handful of counts. The chain links TRBV15 to TRBJ1-5, with D tentatively TRBD1 (5 bases). The germline gives CDR1 LNHNV, CDR2 YYDKDF (reference sequence). The CDR3 sequence is 15 residues long. Trimming took 1 base from V and 7 from J, leaving 14 bases between them. Here the CDR3 reads CATSRVRDSRQPQHF. The CDR3 DNA reads TGTGCCACCAGCAGAGTGAGGGACTCACGACAGCCCCAGCATTTT.

As for this clone: The limits of the CDR3 on the DNA are not certain, so only TCRdb's listed CDR3 is given. V gene TRBV12-2 combines with J gene TRBJ2-4; the DNA was not compared with TRBD1, the D call given in the table. TRBV12-2 has pseudogene status. Counting both end residues, the CDR3 totals 24 amino acids. The CDR3 protein is CASRFCIIDKLYLCSFAAKNIQYF.

V usage is TRBV5-4 and J usage is TRBJ1-3; possible D gene TRBD1, 5 bases. Germline V gene data show CDR1 as SGHNT and CDR2 as YYREEE (reference sequence). The V and J ends lost 0 bases and 4 bases respectively, with 11 bases between them. The CDR3 consists of 15 residues. The CDR3 sequence: CASSLGGVSGNTIYF. The CDR3 bases are TGTGCCAGCAGCTTGGGAGGGGTATCAGGAAACACCATATATTTT.

The V call is TRBV5-1, the J call TRBJ1-3, with D tentatively TRBD1 (6 bases). The V gene lost 6 bases and the J gene lost 0 bases, with 13 bases spanning the gap. CDR3 size: 15 residues. Looked up from germline, CDR1 is SGHRS and CDR2 is YFSETQ. Here the CDR3 DNA reads TGCGCCAGCAAACAGGGATTTTCCTCTGGAAACACCATATATTTT. It encodes CASKQGFSSGNTIYF.

This clone was observed a single time. V usage is TRBV6-5 and J usage is TRBJ1-1, with TRBD1 matching 7 bases. V shed 6 bases, J shed 4 bases, and the junction held 8 bases outside the gene matches. The CDR3 is 14 amino acids. Germline CDR1 MNHEY, CDR2 SVGAGI. The CDR3 protein is CASSDRQGFTEAFF. The CDR3 nucleotides read TGTGCCAGCAGCGACCGACAGGGATTCACTGAAGCTTTCTTT.

The chain links TRBV7-9 to TRBJ1-5; D ambiguous. V was shortened by 1 base and J by 7 bases, with 11 bases between the two germline ends. The CDR3 extends over 14 amino acids. Germline values: CDR1 SEHNR, CDR2 FQNEAQ (reference sequence). CDR3 DNA sequence: TGTGCCAGCAGCTTAGATCACTCGGGCCAGCCCCAGCATTTT. Translation gives CASSLDHSGQPQHF.

The V gene is TRBV20-1, the J gene TRBJ1-5; D not certain. Looked up from germline, CDR1 is DFQATT and CDR2 is SNEGSKA (reference sequence). The CDR3 contains 11 residues. Trimming removed 6 bases at V and 4 bases at J, with 7 bases between. This chain's CDR3 is CSALSNQPQHF. CDR3 DNA sequence: TGCAGTGCCCTCAGTAATCAGCCCCAGCATTTT.

The chain combines TRBV7-2 with TRBJ2-6, with D perhaps TRBD2 (6 bases). V was clipped by 4 bases and J by 7 bases, with 11 bases between them. CDR1 SGHTA and CDR2 FQGNSA come from the germline V gene. CDR3 length equals 14 residues. The CDR3, as DNA: TGTGCCAGCAGCTCGGGAGACCCTGCCAACGTCCTGACTTTC. Amino acid sequence: CASSSGDPANVLTF.

The chain links TRBV7-8 to TRBJ2-3, with 10 bases fitting TRBD2. Trimming cost V 5 bases and J 6 bases; bases outside gene matches: 8. The germline CDR1 and CDR2 sequences are SGHVS and FQNEAQ. This CDR3 is 15 amino acids long. The CDR3 DNA sequence: TGTGCCAGCAGCCTTCCTAGCGGGGGCCCGGATACGCAGTATTTT. It translates to CASSLPSGGPDTQYF.

The rearrangement links TRBV11-3 to TRBJ2-2; no reliable D call. The CDR3 is made up of 17 amino acids. Looked up from germline, CDR1 is SGHNT and CDR2 is YENEEA. V lost 2 bases, J lost 4 bases, and 17 bases lay in between. CDR3 residues: CASSLFPYGRSTGELFF. The CDR3 bases are TGTGCCAGCAGCTTATTTCCTTACGGCCGCAGCACCGGGGAGCTGTTTTTT.

The chain couples TRBV11-3 to TRBJ2-7, with TRBD2 matching over 10 bases. The CDR3 loop spans 17 amino acids. J gave up 7 bases and V 5 bases, and 17 bases lay outside the gene matches. Germline V gene lookup returns CDR1 SGHNT and CDR2 YENEEA. The CDR3 region is CASSLALGIAGGDEQYF. CDR3 in DNA: TGTGCCAGCAGCCTTGCCCTCGGGATAGCGGGAGGAGATGAGCAGTACTTC.

The gene calls are TRBV15 and TRBJ2-1; 8 bases align to TRBD1. The J segment lost 1 base and the V segment lost 3 bases, leaving 2 bases of the junction unmatched. Germline lookup yields CDR1 LNHNV and CDR2 YYDKDF (reference sequence). The length of the CDR3 is 15 residues. This chain's CDR3 is CATSRDRVSYNEQFF. In DNA form, the CDR3 reads TGTGCCACCAGCAGGGACAGGGTTTCCTACAATGAGCAGTTCTTC.